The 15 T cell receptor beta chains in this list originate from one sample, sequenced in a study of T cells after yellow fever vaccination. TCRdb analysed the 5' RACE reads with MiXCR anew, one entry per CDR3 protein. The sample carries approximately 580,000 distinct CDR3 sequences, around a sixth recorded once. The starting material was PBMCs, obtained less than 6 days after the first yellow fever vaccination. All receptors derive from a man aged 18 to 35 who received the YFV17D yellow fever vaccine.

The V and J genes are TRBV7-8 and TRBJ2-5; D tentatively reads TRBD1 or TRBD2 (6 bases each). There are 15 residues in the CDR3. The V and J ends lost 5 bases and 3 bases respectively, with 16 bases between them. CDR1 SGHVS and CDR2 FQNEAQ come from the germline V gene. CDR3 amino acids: CASSPLRGVEETQYF. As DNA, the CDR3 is TGTGCCAGCAGCCCGTTGAGGGGGGTGGAAGAGACCCAGTACTTC. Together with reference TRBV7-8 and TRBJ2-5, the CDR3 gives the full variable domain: GAGVSQSPRYKVAKRGQDVALRCDPISGHVSLFWYQQALGQGPEFLTYFQNEAQLDKSGLPSDRFFAERPEGSVSTLKIQRTQQEDSAVYLCASSPLRGVEETQYFGPGTRLLVL.

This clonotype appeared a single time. As DNA, the CDR3 is TGCGCCAGCAGCTTGGGCGTCCCGGGGGCAGGGGCCAACGTCCTGACTTTC. Its translation: CASSLGVPGAGANVLTF. The chain combines TRBV5-1 with TRBJ2-6; D may be TRBD1 or TRBD2 (6 bases each). The CDR3 spans 17 residues. V was clipped by 0 bases and J by 4 bases, with 14 bases between them. Germline CDR1 and CDR2: SGHRS and YFSETQ.

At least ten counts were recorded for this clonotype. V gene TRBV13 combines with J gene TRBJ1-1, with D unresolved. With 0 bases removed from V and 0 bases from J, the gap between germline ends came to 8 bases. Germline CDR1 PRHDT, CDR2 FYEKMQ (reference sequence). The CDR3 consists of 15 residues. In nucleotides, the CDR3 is TGTGCCAGCAGCTTAGGTAGAGGAGTGAACACTGAAGCTTTCTTT. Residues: CASSLGRGVNTEAFF.

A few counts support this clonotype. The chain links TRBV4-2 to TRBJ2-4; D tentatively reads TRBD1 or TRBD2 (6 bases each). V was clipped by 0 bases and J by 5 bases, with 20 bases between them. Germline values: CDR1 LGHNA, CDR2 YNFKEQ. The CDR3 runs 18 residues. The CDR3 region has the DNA TGTGCCAGCAGCCAAGATAGGGGGGCGGGCCAGGGGCAAAACATTCAGTACTTC. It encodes CASSQDRGAGQGQNIQYF.

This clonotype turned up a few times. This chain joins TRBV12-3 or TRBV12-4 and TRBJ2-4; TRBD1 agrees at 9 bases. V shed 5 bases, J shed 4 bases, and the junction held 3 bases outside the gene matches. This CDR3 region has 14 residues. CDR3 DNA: TGTGCCAGCAGTGAGGGGACAGGGAAAAACATTCAGTACTTC. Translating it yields CASSEGTGKNIQYF.

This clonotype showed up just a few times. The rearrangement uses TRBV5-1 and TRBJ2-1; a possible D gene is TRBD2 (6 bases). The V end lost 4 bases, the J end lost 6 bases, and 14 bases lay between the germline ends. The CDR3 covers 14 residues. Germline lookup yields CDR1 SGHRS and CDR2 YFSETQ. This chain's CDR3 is CASSPGTAINEQFF. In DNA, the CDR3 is TGCGCCAGCAGCCCCGGGACTGCGATCAATGAGCAGTTCTTC.

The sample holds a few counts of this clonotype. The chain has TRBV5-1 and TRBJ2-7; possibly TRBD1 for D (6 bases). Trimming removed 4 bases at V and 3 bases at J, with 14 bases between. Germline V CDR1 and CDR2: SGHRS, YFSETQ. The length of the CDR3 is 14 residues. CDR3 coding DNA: TGCGCCAGCAGCGTAGGAACAGGGAACTACGAGCAGTACGTC. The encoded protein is CASSVGTGNYEQYV.

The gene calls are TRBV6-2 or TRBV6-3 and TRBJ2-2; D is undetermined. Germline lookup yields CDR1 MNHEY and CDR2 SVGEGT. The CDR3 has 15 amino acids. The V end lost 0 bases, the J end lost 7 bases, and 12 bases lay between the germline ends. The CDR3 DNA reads TGTGCCAGCAGTTACTCGGTGGGGAACCACGGGGAGCTGTTTTTT. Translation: CASSYSVGNHGELFF.

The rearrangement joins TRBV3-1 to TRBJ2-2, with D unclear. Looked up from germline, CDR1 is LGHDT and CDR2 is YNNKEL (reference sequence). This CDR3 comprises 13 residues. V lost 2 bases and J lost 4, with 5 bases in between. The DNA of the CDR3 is TGTGCCAGCAGCCAACAGGTCACCGGGGAGCTGTTTTTT. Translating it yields CASSQQVTGELFF.

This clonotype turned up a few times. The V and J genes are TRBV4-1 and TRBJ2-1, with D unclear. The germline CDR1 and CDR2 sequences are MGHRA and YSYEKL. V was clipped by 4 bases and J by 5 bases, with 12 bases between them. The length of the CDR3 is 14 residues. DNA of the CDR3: TGCGCCAGCAGCCCGCACCCTAGAAACAATGAGCAGTTCTTC. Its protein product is CASSPHPRNNEQFF.

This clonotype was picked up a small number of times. The CDR3 DNA reads TGTGCCAGCTCACCAGTAAAGGATGAGCAGTTCTTC. It codes for CASSPVKDEQFF. This chain links TRBV18 with TRBJ2-1; D unresolved. Trimming cost V 2 bases and J 8 bases, with 7 bases left between them. The CDR3 is 12 amino acids. CDR1 and CDR2 (germline): KGHSH, LQKENI.

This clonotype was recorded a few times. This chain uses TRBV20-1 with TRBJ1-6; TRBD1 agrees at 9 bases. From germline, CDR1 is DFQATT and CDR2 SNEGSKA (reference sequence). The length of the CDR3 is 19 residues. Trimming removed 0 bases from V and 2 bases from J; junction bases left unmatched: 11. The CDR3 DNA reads TGCAGTGCTAGAGATGATTTGGGACAGGGTTGGACCTATAATTCACCCCTCCACTTT. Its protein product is CSARDDLGQGWTYNSPLHF.

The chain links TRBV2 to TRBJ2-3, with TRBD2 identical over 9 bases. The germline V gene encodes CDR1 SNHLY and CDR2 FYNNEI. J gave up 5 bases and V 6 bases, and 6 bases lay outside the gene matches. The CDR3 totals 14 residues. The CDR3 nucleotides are TGTGCCAGCAGCGCGGGGGGGACAAAAGATACGCAGTATTTT. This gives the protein CASSAGGTKDTQYF. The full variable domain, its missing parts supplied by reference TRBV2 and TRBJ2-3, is EPEVTQTPSHQVTQMGQEVILRCVPISNHLYFYWYRQILGQKVEFLVSFYNNEISEKSEIFDDQFSVERPDGSNFTLKIRSTKLEDSAMYFCASSAGGTKDTQYFGPGTRLTVL.

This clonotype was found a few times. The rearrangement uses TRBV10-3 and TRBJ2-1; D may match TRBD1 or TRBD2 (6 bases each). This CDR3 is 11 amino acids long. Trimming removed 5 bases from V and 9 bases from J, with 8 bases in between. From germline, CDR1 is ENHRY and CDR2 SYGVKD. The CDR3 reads CAISPGAEQFF. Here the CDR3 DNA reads TGTGCCATCAGTCCGGGGGCTGAGCAGTTCTTC.

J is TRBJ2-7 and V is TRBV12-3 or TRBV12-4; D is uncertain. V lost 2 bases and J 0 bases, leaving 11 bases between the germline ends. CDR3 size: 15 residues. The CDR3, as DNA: TGTGCCAGCAGTTTAAGGGCGACTGCCTCCTACGAGCAGTACTTC. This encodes CASSLRATASYEQYF.